These 18 T cell receptor beta chains were all obtained from the same sample, sequenced in a study of cytomegalovirus exposure and HLA in healthy donors. Use of 60 Vbeta and 13 Jbeta primers characterized the PCR. Profiling relied on immunoSEQ multiplex PCR, and the TCRdb table lists in-frame clones only, not all of them. The sample lists about 140,000 clones; 80% were seen once. The sequencing sample was made of PBMCs. The origin of the receptors is a man younger than 40 in good health and CMV-seronegative.

The rearrangement joins TRBV7-9 to TRBJ2-3; 8 nucleotides line up with TRBD2. The CDR3 consists of 18 residues. Germline V gene lookup returns CDR1 SEHNR and CDR2 FQNEAQ (reference sequence). Unmatched junction bases numbered 14, after V lost 3 bases and J lost 3 bases. The CDR3 bases are TGTGCCAGCAGCTTGGCAAGCGGGAGAGGTGTATGGACAGATACGCAGTATTTT. This encodes CASSLASGRGVWTDTQYF.

This clone was picked up a small number of times. This chain uses TRBV7-9 with TRBJ1-2; 7 bases fit TRBD1. The CDR3 runs to 14 residues. Germline V gene sequence: CDR1 SEHNR, CDR2 FQNEAQ (reference sequence). Germline trimming cut 4 bases from V and 6 bases from J; bases unmatched to any gene: 8. The CDR3 DNA is TGTGCCAGCAGCTCTAATTCGGGACAGAATGGCTACACCTTC. Encoded protein: CASSSNSGQNGYTF.

A single count supports this clone. The CDR3 DNA is TGCGCCAGCAGCCTGGGACTAGCGGGGGATTACAATGAGCAGTTCTTC. Amino acid sequence: CASSLGLAGDYNEQFF. This sequence joins TRBV5-1 and TRBJ2-1; 14 bases line up with TRBD2. Per the germline V gene, CDR1 is SGHRS and CDR2 is YFSETQ. V lost 4 bases to trimming and J lost 4 bases; unmatched junction nucleotides: 4. CDR3 length: 16 residues.

V is TRBV6-5 and J is TRBJ1-4; no clear D gene. CDR1 MNHEY and CDR2 SVGAGI come from the germline V gene. The CDR3 covers 14 residues. The ends were cut back, 7 bases at V and 8 bases at J, with 17 bases in the middle. DNA for the CDR3: TGTGCCAGCACCCCCGGCCCCAGGTGGGAAAAACTGTTTTTT. The encoded protein is CASTPGPRWEKLFF.

This rearrangement joins TRBV30 to TRBJ2-5; D might be TRBD1 (6 bases). CDR3 length: 15 residues. V lost 0 bases, J lost 7 bases, and 18 bases lay in between. Germline V lookup: CDR1 GTSNPN, CDR2 SVGIG (reference sequence). CDR3 region: CAWSVTTGPSRTQYF. Here the CDR3 DNA reads TGTGCCTGGAGTGTAACCACAGGGCCCTCCCGGACCCAGTACTTC. The full variable domain, rest sourced from reference TRBV30 and TRBJ2-5, is SQTIHQWPATLVQPVGSPLSLECTVEGTSNPNLYWYRQAAGRGLQLLFYSVGIGQISSEVPQNLSASRPQDRQFILSSKKLLLSDSGFYLCAWSVTTGPSRTQYFGPGTRLLVL.

The chain employs TRBV2 and TRBJ2-1, with TRBD2 matching over 14 bases. The CDR3 runs to 18 residues. Germline lookup yields CDR1 SNHLY and CDR2 FYNNEI. V gave up 0 bases and J gave up 9 bases; unmatched junction bases: 10. CDR3 protein: CASSEAGRLAGGPGEQFF. CDR3 nucleotides: TGTGCCAGCAGTGAAGCGGGGAGACTAGCGGGGGGGCCCGGTGAGCAGTTCTTC. Full variable domain (missing parts from reference TRBV2 and TRBJ2-1): EPEVTQTPSHQVTQMGQEVILRCVPISNHLYFYWYRQILGQKVEFLVSFYNNEISEKSEIFDDQFSVERPDGSNFTLKIRSTKLEDSAMYFCASSEAGRLAGGPGEQFFGPGTRLTVL.

The V and J genes are TRBV7-9 and TRBJ1-2; weak D call: TRBD1 (5 bases). V lost 1 base, J lost 6 bases, and 12 bases lay in between. The CDR3 contains 14 residues. Germline lookup yields CDR1 SEHNR and CDR2 FQNEAQ (reference sequence). The CDR3 DNA is TGTGCCAGCAGCTTAGATGTCGCAGGGAATGGCTACACCTTC. It translates to CASSLDVAGNGYTF.

This rearrangement joins TRBV5-1 to TRBJ2-5; D remains ambiguous. The J call may be faulty, since TRBJ2-7 better matches the DNA end. The CDR3 runs to 13 residues. CDR1 and CDR2 (germline): SGHRS, YFSETQ. The CDR3 protein is CASSLAEVAEQYF. Here the CDR3 DNA reads TGCGCCAGCAGCTTGGCCGAGGTGGCCGAGCAGTACTTC.

The chain combines TRBV19 with TRBJ2-2, with TRBD1 matching over 7 bases. Per germline, CDR1 LNHDA and CDR2 SQIVND (reference sequence). The CDR3 has 17 amino acids. The V and J ends lost 9 bases and 0 bases, in that order; junction bases with no gene match: 13. CDR3 in DNA: TGTGCCAGCCATATTCGGTTCGGGACAGCGAACACCGGGGAGCTGTTTTTT. Its translation is CASHIRFGTANTGELFF.

V is TRBV5-1 and J is TRBJ1-2; possibly TRBD1 for D (6 bases). Per germline, CDR1 SGHRS and CDR2 YFSETQ. This CDR3 spans 15 amino acids. Trimming pared 1 base from V and 0 bases from J, leaving 10 bases between. In DNA form, the CDR3 reads TGCGCCAGCAGCTTGCTTCAGGGGACTAACTATGGCTACACCTTC. Its protein is CASSLLQGTNYGYTF.

The rearrangement links TRBV19 to TRBJ1-5; a possible D gene is TRBD1 (5 bases). This CDR3 contains 15 residues. Trimming took off 3 bases at V and 2 bases at J, with 11 bases between the two ends. Germline CDR1 is LNHDA and CDR2 is SQIVND (reference sequence). CDR3 in DNA: TGTGCCAGTAGTATCCTGCAGGGTGGCAATCAGCCCCAGCATTTT. This encodes CASSILQGGNQPQHF.

The rearrangement uses TRBV30 and TRBJ1-5; 8 nucleotides line up with TRBD1. J gave up 4 bases and V 1 base, and 9 bases lay outside the gene matches. Per the germline V gene, CDR1 is GTSNPN and CDR2 is SVGIG (reference sequence). There are 16 residues in the CDR3. CDR3 nucleotide sequence: TGTGCCTGGAGTGGACAGGGGTCCTTTGGGAATCAGCCCCAGCATTTT. It encodes CAWSGQGSFGNQPQHF.

The J gene is TRBJ1-1, the V gene TRBV14; D possibly corresponds to TRBD1 (6 bases). CDR3 length equals 14 residues. V lost 5 bases, J lost 1 base, and 11 bases lay in between. Germline CDR1 and CDR2: SGHDN and FVKESK. CDR3 DNA sequence: TGTGCCAGCAGCAGGGGGGGCCCGAACACTGAAGCTTTCTTT. Translated: CASSRGGPNTEAFF.

This rearrangement joins TRBV5-1 to TRBJ2-7; D is possibly TRBD2 (6 bases). The length of the CDR3 is 11 residues. Germline V CDR1 and CDR2: SGHRS, YFSETQ. Trimming pared 5 bases from V and 7 bases from J, leaving 10 bases between. The CDR3 sequence is CASRTGREQYF. DNA of the CDR3: TGCGCCAGCAGGACCGGGAGAGAGCAGTACTTC.

This clone showed up just a few times. V is TRBV5-4 and J is TRBJ1-1, with a possible D match to TRBD1 (5 bases). From germline, CDR1 is SGHNT and CDR2 YYREEE (reference sequence). V dropped 1 base and J dropped 4 bases, with 14 bases sitting between them. This CDR3 comprises 15 residues. The CDR3 region is CASSLYQGSITEAFF. CDR3 nucleotides: TGTGCCAGCAGCTTGTATCAGGGCAGCATCACTGAAGCTTTCTTT.

The chain is built from TRBV7-9 and TRBJ1-2; D is possibly TRBD1 (5 bases). CDR1 is SEHNR, CDR2 FQNEAQ, per germline (reference sequence). Trimming shortened V by 1 base and J by 5 bases, and 8 bases separated the two germline ends. The CDR3 extends over 13 amino acids. Here the CDR3 DNA reads TGTGCCAGCAGCTTAGGTGGGGGGTATGGCTACACCTTC. Protein product: CASSLGGGYGYTF.

The sample holds one count of this clone. CDR3: CASSLAGGQGTGELFF. The CDR3 DNA reads TGCGCCAGCAGCTTGGCCGGGGGACAGGGGACCGGGGAGCTGTTTTTT. The chain joins TRBV5-1 to TRBJ2-2, with 10 bases lining up with TRBD1. The CDR3 has 16 amino acids. V trimming: 0 bases; J trimming: 5 bases; junction bases outside the gene matches: 4. CDR1 and CDR2 (germline): SGHRS, YFSETQ.

Concerning this clone: A read error may produce the germline difference seen at one junction end. The genes are TRBV4-1 and TRBJ1-5, with D uncertain. The CDR3 extends over 14 amino acids. The germline V gene encodes CDR1 MGHRA and CDR2 YSYEKL. In nucleotides, the CDR3 is TGCGCCAGCAGCGCCGGCCCGGGGAGTCAGCCCCAGAATTTT. Translating gives CASSAGPGSQPQNF.